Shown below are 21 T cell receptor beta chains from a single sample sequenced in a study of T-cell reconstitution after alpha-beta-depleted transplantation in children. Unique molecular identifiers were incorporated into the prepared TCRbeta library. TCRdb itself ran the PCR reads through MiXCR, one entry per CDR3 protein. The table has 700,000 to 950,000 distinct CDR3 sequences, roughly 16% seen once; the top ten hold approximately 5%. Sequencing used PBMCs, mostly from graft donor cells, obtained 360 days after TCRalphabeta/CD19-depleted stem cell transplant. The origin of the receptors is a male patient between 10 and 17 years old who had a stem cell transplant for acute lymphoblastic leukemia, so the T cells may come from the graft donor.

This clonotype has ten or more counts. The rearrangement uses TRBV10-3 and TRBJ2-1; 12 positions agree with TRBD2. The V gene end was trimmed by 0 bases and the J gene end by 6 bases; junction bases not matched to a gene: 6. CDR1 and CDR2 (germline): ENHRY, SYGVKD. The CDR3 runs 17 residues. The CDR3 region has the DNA TGTGCCATCAGTGAGTCGATGAGACTAGCGGGAGTCAATGAGCAGTTCTTC. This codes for CAISESMRLAGVNEQFF.

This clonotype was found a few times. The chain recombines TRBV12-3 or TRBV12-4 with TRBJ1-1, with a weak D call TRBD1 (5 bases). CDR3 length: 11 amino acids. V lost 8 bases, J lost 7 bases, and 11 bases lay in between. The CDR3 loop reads CASGPRGEAFF. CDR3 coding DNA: TGTGCCAGCGGCCCAAGGGGTGAAGCTTTCTTT.

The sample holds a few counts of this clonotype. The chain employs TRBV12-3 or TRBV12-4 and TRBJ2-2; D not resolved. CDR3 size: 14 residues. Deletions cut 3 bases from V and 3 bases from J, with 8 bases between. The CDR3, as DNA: TGTGCCAGCAGTTTGATACAGTACACCGGGGAGCTGTTTTTT. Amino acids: CASSLIQYTGELFF.

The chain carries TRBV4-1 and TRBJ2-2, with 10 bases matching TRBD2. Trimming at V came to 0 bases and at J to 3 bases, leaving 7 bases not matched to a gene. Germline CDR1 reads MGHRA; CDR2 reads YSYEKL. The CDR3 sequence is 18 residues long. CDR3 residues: CASSQDGETSGYTGELFF. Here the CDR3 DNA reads TGCGCCAGCAGCCAAGATGGGGAGACTAGCGGGTACACCGGGGAGCTGTTTTTT.

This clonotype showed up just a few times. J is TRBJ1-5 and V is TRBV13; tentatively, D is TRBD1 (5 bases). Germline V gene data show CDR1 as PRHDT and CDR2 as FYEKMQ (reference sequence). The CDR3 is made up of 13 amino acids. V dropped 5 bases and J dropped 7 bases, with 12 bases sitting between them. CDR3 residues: CASSHDSRQPQHF. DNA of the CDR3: TGTGCCAGCAGCCACGACAGCAGGCAGCCCCAGCATTTT.

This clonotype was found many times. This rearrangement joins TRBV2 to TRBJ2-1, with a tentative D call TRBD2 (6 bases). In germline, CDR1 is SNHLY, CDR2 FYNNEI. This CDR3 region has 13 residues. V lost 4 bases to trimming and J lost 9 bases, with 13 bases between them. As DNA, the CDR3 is TGTGCCAGCAGTGTTAATTGGGGAGGTGAGCAGTTCTTC. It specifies CASSVNWGGEQFF.

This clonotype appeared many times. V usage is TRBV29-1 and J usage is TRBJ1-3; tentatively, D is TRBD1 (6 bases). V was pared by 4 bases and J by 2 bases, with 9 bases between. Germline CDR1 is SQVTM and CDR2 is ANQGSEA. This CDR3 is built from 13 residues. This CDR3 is CSVAKGAGNTIYF. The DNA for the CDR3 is TGCAGCGTTGCAAAGGGGGCTGGAAACACCATATATTTT. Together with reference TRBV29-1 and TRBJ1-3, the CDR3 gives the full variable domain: SAVISQKPSRDICQRGTSLTIQCQVDSQVTMMFWYRQQPGQSLTLIATANQGSEATYESGFVIDKFPISRPNLTFSTLTVSNMSPEDSSIYLCSVAKGAGNTIYFGEGSWLTVV.

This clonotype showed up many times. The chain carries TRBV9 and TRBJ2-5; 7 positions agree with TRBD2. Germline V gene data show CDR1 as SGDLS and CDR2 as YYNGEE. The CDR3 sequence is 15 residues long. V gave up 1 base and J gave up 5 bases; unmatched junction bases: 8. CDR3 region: CASSVLGRAGETQYF. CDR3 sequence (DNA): TGTGCCAGCAGCGTACTGGGGAGGGCCGGTGAGACCCAGTACTTC. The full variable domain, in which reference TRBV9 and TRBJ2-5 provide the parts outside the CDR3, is DSGVTQTPKHLITATGQRVTLRCSPRSGDLSVYWYQQSLDQGLQFLIQYYNGEERAKGNILERFSAQQFPDLHSELNLSSLELGDSALYFCASSVLGRAGETQYFGPGTRLLVL.

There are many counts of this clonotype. The CDR3 spells CASSRTGGAYNEQFF. In nucleotides, the CDR3 is TGTGCCAGCAGCCGAACCGGGGGAGCCTACAATGAGCAGTTCTTC. J is TRBJ2-1 and V is TRBV25-1; TRBD2 might be the D (6 bases). The V and J ends lost 6 bases and 2 bases respectively, with 14 bases between them. The CDR3 length is 15 residues. Germline V gives CDR1 MGHDK, CDR2 SYGVNS.

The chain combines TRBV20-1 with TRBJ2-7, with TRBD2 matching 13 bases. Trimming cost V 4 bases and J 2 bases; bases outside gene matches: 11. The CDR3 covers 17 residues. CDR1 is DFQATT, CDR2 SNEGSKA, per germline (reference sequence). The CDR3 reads CSATYYLTSGRTYEQYF. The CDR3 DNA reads TGCAGTGCTACGTATTACCTGACTAGCGGGAGGACCTACGAGCAGTACTTC.

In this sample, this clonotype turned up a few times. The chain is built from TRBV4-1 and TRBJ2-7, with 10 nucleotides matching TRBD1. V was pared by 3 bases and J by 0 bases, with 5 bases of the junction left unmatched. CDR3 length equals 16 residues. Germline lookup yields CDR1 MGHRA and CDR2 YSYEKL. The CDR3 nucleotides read TGCGCCAGCAGCCAGAGGACAGGGGGAGGCTCCTACGAGCAGTACTTC. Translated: CASSQRTGGGSYEQYF.

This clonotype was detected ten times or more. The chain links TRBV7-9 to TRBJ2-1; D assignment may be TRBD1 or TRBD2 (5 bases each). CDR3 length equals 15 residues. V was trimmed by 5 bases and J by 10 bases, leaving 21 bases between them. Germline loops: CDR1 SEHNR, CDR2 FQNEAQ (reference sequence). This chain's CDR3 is CASSPSLVAWDEQFF. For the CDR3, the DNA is TGTGCCAGCAGCCCTTCACTAGTCGCATGGGACGAGCAGTTCTTC.

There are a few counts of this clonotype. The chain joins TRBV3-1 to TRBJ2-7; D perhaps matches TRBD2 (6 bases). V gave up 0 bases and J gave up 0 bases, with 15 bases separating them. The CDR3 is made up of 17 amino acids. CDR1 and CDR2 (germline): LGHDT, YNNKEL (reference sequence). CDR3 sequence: CASSQDRSGPSSYEQYF. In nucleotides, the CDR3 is TGTGCCAGCAGCCAAGATAGGAGCGGGCCAAGCTCCTACGAGCAGTACTTC.

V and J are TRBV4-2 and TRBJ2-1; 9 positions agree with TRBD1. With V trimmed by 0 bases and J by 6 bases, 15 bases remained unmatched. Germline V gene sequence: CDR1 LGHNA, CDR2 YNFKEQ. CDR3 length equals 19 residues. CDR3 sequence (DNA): TGTGCCAGCAGCCAAGATCGAAGGGTACAGGGGGCGGGTGGCAATGAGCAGTTCTTC. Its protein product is CASSQDRRVQGAGGNEQFF.

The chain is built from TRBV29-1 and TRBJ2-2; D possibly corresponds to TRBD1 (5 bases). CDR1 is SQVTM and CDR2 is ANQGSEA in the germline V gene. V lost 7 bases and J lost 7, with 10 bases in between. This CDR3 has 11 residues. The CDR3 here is CSGRQGGELFF. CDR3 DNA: TGCAGCGGGCGGCAGGGCGGGGAGCTGTTTTTT.

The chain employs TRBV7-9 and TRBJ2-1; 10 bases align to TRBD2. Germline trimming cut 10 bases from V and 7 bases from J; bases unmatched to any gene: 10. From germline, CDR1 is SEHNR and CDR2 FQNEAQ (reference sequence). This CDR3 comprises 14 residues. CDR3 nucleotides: TGTGCCATACCCGTAGCGGGAGGTCGAAATGAGCAGTTCTTC. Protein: CAIPVAGGRNEQFF.

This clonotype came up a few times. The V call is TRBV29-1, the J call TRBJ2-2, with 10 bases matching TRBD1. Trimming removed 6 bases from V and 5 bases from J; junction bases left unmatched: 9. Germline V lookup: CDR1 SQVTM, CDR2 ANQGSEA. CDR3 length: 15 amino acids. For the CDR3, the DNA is TGCAGCGTGGCCCGGGACAGGGGTATTACCGGGGAGCTGTTTTTT. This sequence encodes CSVARDRGITGELFF.

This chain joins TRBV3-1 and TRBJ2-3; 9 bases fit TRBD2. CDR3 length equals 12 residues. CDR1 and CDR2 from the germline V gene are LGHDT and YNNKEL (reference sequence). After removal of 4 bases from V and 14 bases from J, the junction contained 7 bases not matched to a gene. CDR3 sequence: CASSPLAGFTYF. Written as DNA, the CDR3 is TGTGCCAGCAGCCCCCTAGCGGGATTTACGTATTTT.

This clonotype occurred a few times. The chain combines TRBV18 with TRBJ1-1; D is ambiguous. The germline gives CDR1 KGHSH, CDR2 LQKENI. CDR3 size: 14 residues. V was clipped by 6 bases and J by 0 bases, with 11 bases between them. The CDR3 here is CASSWVAMNTEAFF. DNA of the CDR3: TGTGCCAGCTCCTGGGTTGCCATGAACACTGAAGCTTTCTTT.

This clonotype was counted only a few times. CDR3 in amino acids: CASGSLAGVDNEQFF. The CDR3 region has the DNA TGCGCCAGCGGTTCACTAGCGGGAGTTGACAATGAGCAGTTCTTC. This chain joins TRBV5-1 and TRBJ2-1; the match to TRBD2 covers 11 bases. The CDR3 sequence is 15 residues long. Germline trimming cut 7 bases from V and 5 bases from J; bases unmatched to any gene: 8. The V gene's germline CDR1 is SGHRS and CDR2 YFSETQ.

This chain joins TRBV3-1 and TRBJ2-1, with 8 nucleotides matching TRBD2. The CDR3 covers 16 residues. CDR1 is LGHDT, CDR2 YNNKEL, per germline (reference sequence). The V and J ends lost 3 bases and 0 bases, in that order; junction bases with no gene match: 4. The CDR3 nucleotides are TGTGCCAGCAGCCACCCGGGGGGGAGCTCCTACAATGAGCAGTTCTTC. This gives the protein CASSHPGGSSYNEQFF.